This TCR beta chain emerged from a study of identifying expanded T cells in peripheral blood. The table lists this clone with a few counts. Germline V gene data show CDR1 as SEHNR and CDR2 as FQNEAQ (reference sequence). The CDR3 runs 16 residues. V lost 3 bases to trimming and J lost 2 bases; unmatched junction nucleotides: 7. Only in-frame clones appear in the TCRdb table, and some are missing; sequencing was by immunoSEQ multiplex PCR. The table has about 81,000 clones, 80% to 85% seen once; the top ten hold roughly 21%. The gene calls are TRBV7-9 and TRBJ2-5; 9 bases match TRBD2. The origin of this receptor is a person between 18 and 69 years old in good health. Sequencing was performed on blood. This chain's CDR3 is CASSFSLAGPQETQYF. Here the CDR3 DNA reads TGTGCCAGCAGCTTCTCACTAGCGGGCCCTCAAGAGACCCAGTACTTC.